The next 27 T cell receptor beta chains were all read from a single sample in a study of blood T cell repertoires in COVID-19. Clones were sequenced by immunoSEQ multiplex PCR, and TCRdb holds only the in-frame ones, with some missing. Of under 75,000 clones in the sample, around 70% were seen once. The sample comprised peripheral blood. Source of these receptors: a man between 60 and 75 years old with acute or convalescent COVID-19.

The chain joins TRBV10-2 to TRBJ1-1, with D perhaps TRBD1 (6 bases). V lost 3 bases, J lost 1 base, and 15 bases lay in between. From germline, CDR1 is WSHSY and CDR2 SAAADI. The CDR3 has 16 amino acids. Written as DNA, the CDR3 is TGCGCCAGCAGTGACCCCGGGGGGGCGGCGAACACTGAAGCTTTCTTT. Protein: CASSDPGGAANTEAFF.

The chain is built from TRBV24-1 and TRBJ2-3, with 8 bases lining up with TRBD2. From germline, CDR1 is KGHDR and CDR2 SFDVKD. V lost 4 bases to trimming and J lost 2 bases; unmatched junction nucleotides: 7. There are 16 residues in the CDR3. The CDR3 DNA sequence: TGTGCCACCAGTGACCCGCGGGGGGCCTCCACAGATACGCAGTATTTT. This sequence encodes CATSDPRGASTDTQYF.

V and J are TRBV18 and TRBJ2-3; D gene uncertain. Germline loops: CDR1 KGHSH, CDR2 LQKENI. This CDR3 spans 14 amino acids. Trimming removed 3 bases at V and 2 bases at J, with 9 bases between. DNA for the CDR3: TGTGCCAGCTCACCTACCGCGAACACAGATACGCAGTATTTT. This codes for CASSPTANTDTQYF.

V gene TRBV30 combines with J gene TRBJ2-3; unclear D gene. V dropped 5 bases and J dropped 0 bases, with 6 bases sitting between them. CDR1 is GTSNPN and CDR2 is SVGIG in the germline V gene (reference sequence). This CDR3 is built from 12 residues. In nucleotides, the CDR3 is TGTGCCTGGGCGTTTAGCACAGATACGCAGTATTTT. Translation gives CAWAFSTDTQYF.

The J gene is TRBJ2-1, the V gene TRBV5-1; 10 nucleotides agree with TRBD2. Per germline, CDR1 SGHRS and CDR2 YFSETQ. There are 15 residues in the CDR3. Trimming at V came to 1 base and at J to 8 bases, leaving 6 bases not matched to a gene. Here the CDR3 DNA reads TGCGCCAGCAGCTTGTCTAGCGGGAGTGGAGATGAGCAGTTCTTC. It codes for CASSLSSGSGDEQFF.

This clone was counted once. The V call is TRBV4-1, the J call TRBJ1-2, with D uncertain. V was pared by 1 base and J by 4 bases, with 7 bases between. The CDR3 consists of 13 residues. Germline V CDR1 and CDR2: MGHRA, YSYEKL. CDR3 in amino acids: CASSQAVLYGYTF. CDR3 coding DNA: TGCGCCAGCAGCCAAGCAGTCCTCTATGGCTACACCTTC.

The rearrangement joins TRBV12-5 to TRBJ1-1; D gene unclear. Germline lookup yields CDR1 LGHNT and CDR2 FRNRAP. The V gene lost 4 bases and the J gene lost 2 bases, with 26 bases spanning the gap. There are 19 residues in the CDR3. Written as DNA, the CDR3 is TGTGCTAGTGGTTCCATTCTGGACGGAAGGACTATGATAAACACTGAAGCTTTCTTT. It translates to CASGSILDGRTMINTEAFF.

The J gene is TRBJ1-1, the V gene TRBV19; 9 positions agree with TRBD1. The CDR3 is 17 amino acids. Germline CDR1 is LNHDA and CDR2 is SQIVND (reference sequence). V shed 5 bases and J 1 base; nucleotides not matched to a gene: 11. The CDR3 is CASSFSTGGLGNTEAFF. CDR3 DNA: TGTGCCAGTAGTTTCTCGACAGGGGGGTTGGGGAACACTGAAGCTTTCTTT.

This rearrangement joins TRBV12-5 to TRBJ2-3; TRBD1 aligns across 10 bases. Unmatched junction bases numbered 8, after V lost 6 bases and J lost 5 bases. The CDR3 consists of 15 residues. Germline loops: CDR1 LGHNT, CDR2 FRNRAP. This CDR3 is CASGPGTGVRDTQYF. The CDR3 DNA reads as TGTGCTAGTGGCCCCGGGACAGGGGTTAGAGATACGCAGTATTTT.

The chain recombines TRBV11-2 with TRBJ2-2, with D perhaps TRBD2 (6 bases). Germline V CDR1 and CDR2: SGHAT, FQNNGV. The V end lost 7 bases, the J end lost 6 bases, and 21 bases lay between the germline ends. The CDR3 sequence is 16 residues long. This CDR3 reads CASTLLPPRESGELFF. The CDR3 coding sequence is TGTGCCAGCACCCTCCTCCCTCCACGGGAGTCCGGGGAGCTGTTTTTT.

The chain is built from TRBV10-2 and TRBJ1-1; tentatively, D is TRBD1 (5 bases). This CDR3 is 15 amino acids long. Germline V gene data show CDR1 as WSHSY and CDR2 as SAAADI. Trimming stripped 8 bases from V and 6 bases from J, with 22 bases between. For the CDR3, the DNA is TGCGCCAGCTCCTTAGGCGGCCGCCGGGGGGCTGAAGCTTTCTTT. Translated: CASSLGGRRGAEAFF.

J is TRBJ1-4 and V is TRBV5-6, with D unresolved. The length of the CDR3 is 17 residues. CDR1 SGHDT and CDR2 YYEEEE come from the germline V gene. Trimming pared 5 bases from V and 3 bases from J, leaving 20 bases between. The CDR3 reads CASRLTLSTKPNEKLFF. The DNA of the CDR3 is TGTGCCAGCAGACTCACACTGTCAACTAAACCTAATGAAAAACTGTTTTTT.

V and J are TRBV2 and TRBJ2-7; perhaps TRBD2 as D (5 bases). Germline V gene sequence: CDR1 SNHLY, CDR2 FYNNEI. CDR3 length: 16 residues. Trimming cost V 5 bases and J 2 bases, with 19 bases left between them. The chain's CDR3 is CASSRGFDSFAYEQYF. As DNA, the CDR3 is TGTGCCAGCAGTCGGGGTTTTGACTCCTTTGCCTACGAGCAGTACTTC.

V is TRBV7-6 and J is TRBJ2-1; TRBD1 matches 7 bases. The CDR3 is 12 residues long. Trimming at V came to 2 bases and at J to 8 bases, leaving 0 bases not matched to a gene. Germline V gene sequence: CDR1 SGHVS, CDR2 FNYEAQ. The CDR3 nucleotides read TGTGCCAGCAGCTTACAGGGGGATGAGCAGTTCTTC. It yields the protein CASSLQGDEQFF.

V is TRBV6-4 and J is TRBJ2-1, with D perhaps matching TRBD2 (5 bases). V shed 5 bases and J shed 4 bases, with 18 bases lying between them. Per germline, CDR1 MRHNA and CDR2 SNTAGT. There are 16 residues in the CDR3. The CDR3 region has the DNA TGTGCCAGCAGTCAATTTAGCGACCCGATTTACAATGAGCAGTTCTTC. Translation gives CASSQFSDPIYNEQFF.

The CDR3 spells CSASTNRLRSPLHF. The CDR3 DNA follows: TGCAGTGCTAGTACTAACCGATTAAGATCACCCCTCCACTTT. The chain links TRBV20-1 to TRBJ1-6; D call uncertain. The V gene lost 3 bases and the J gene lost 10 bases, with 16 bases spanning the gap. Germline V CDR1 and CDR2: DFQATT, SNEGSKA (reference sequence). The CDR3 runs 14 residues.

The chain combines TRBV15 with TRBJ2-1; TRBD2 matches at 8 bases. Germline V gene lookup returns CDR1 LNHNV and CDR2 YYDKDF (reference sequence). With V trimmed by 0 bases and J by 7 bases, 5 bases remained unmatched. The CDR3 consists of 15 residues. DNA for the CDR3: TGTGCCACCAGCAGAGATGGGGGACTAGGTAATGAGCAGTTCTTC. Amino acid sequence: CATSRDGGLGNEQFF.

V usage is TRBV11-3 and J usage is TRBJ1-5; D might be TRBD1 (6 bases). Germline V CDR1 and CDR2: SGHNT, YENEEA. This CDR3 is 16 amino acids long. The V end lost 4 bases, the J end lost 4 bases, and 17 bases lay between the germline ends. CDR3 in DNA: TGTGCCAGCAGCTCCCTGTGGAACAGGGAGAATCAGCCCCAGCATTTT. Protein: CASSSLWNRENQPQHF.

The sample holds a few counts of this clone. The chain joins TRBV7-2 to TRBJ1-6; 10 nucleotides align to TRBD1. This CDR3 spans 15 amino acids. Trimming cost V 5 bases and J 7 bases; bases outside gene matches: 5. Germline V gives CDR1 SGHTA, CDR2 FQGNSA. The CDR3 reads CASSDRTGGNSPLHF. The CDR3 DNA follows: TGTGCCAGCAGCGACCGGACAGGGGGGAATTCACCCCTCCACTTT.

The V gene is TRBV11-1, the J gene TRBJ2-7; maybe TRBD1 (5 bases). With 4 bases removed from V and 2 bases from J, the gap between germline ends came to 12 bases. CDR1 and CDR2 (germline): SGHAT, FQDESV (reference sequence). There are 14 residues in the CDR3. CDR3 residues: CASSSYTGAYEQYV. The CDR3 nucleotides are TGTGCCAGCAGCTCATATACAGGAGCCTACGAGCAGTACGTC.

The rearrangement links TRBV2 to TRBJ2-2, with 9 bases matching TRBD1. Germline CDR1 and CDR2: SNHLY and FYNNEI. The V gene end was trimmed by 4 bases and the J gene end by 5 bases; junction bases not matched to a gene: 5. This CDR3 contains 15 residues. CDR3: CASSGDREGTGELFF. The CDR3 DNA reads TGTGCCAGCAGTGGGGACAGGGAGGGAACCGGGGAGCTGTTTTTT.

V usage is TRBV20-1 and J usage is TRBJ2-7; 8 positions match TRBD2. CDR3 length equals 14 residues. Germline CDR1 reads DFQATT; CDR2 reads SNEGSKA (reference sequence). V shed 3 bases and J 1 base; nucleotides not matched to a gene: 5. The CDR3 loop reads CSASTGLVSYEQYF. CDR3 bases: TGCAGTGCTAGTACGGGACTAGTTTCCTACGAGCAGTACTTC.

A word on this clone: Other DNA sequences within the sample encode an identical CDR3. This chain connects TRBV28 to TRBJ2-7; unclear D gene. This CDR3 region has 11 residues. Germline V gene data show CDR1 as MDHEN and CDR2 as SYDVKM. The V and J ends lost 3 bases and 4 bases respectively, with 4 bases between them. CDR3 region: CASSLRYEQYF. The CDR3 DNA sequence: TGTGCCAGCAGTTTGCGGTACGAGCAGTACTTC.

The chain is built from TRBV24-1 and TRBJ2-1; the match to TRBD2 covers 11 bases. V gave up 3 bases and J gave up 5 bases; unmatched junction bases: 5. There are 16 residues in the CDR3. Germline loops: CDR1 KGHDR, CDR2 SFDVKD. The chain's CDR3 is CATSDTGTSGNNEQFF. For the CDR3, the DNA is TGTGCCACCAGTGATACCGGGACTAGCGGAAACAATGAGCAGTTCTTC.

The gene calls are TRBV5-6 and TRBJ1-2; unclear D gene. Trimming stripped 0 bases from V and 8 bases from J, with 14 bases between. Germline lookup yields CDR1 SGHDT and CDR2 YYEEEE. CDR3 size: 14 residues. CDR3 residues: CASSLGVRVGGYTF. The CDR3 DNA follows: TGTGCCAGCAGCTTGGGGGTGAGGGTCGGCGGCTACACCTTC.

V usage is TRBV20-1 and J usage is TRBJ1-6; no firm D call. Germline V CDR1 and CDR2: DFQATT, SNEGSKA (reference sequence). Trimming stripped 3 bases from V and 4 bases from J, with 16 bases between. This CDR3 is built from 16 residues. The CDR3 reads CSASRAPSSYNSPLHF. The CDR3 bases are TGCAGTGCTAGTAGAGCACCTTCCTCTTATAATTCACCCCTCCACTTT.

The chain couples TRBV5-6 to TRBJ1-6, with a possible D match to TRBD1 (6 bases). Trimming pared 2 bases from V and 4 bases from J, leaving 10 bases between. The CDR3 sequence is 15 residues long. Germline V lookup: CDR1 SGHDT, CDR2 YYEEEE. CDR3 loop: CASSFKGHYNSPLHF. The CDR3 nucleotides read TGTGCCAGCAGCTTTAAGGGACATTATAATTCACCCCTCCACTTT. Full variable domain (remainder filled in from reference TRBV5-6 and TRBJ1-6): DAGVTQSPTHLIKTRGQQVTLRCSPKSGHDTVSWYQQALGQGPQFIFQYYEEEERQRGNFPDRFSGHQFPNYSSELNVNALLLGDSALYLCASSFKGHYNSPLHFGNGTRLTVT.